These T cell receptor beta chains were read from a single sample in a study of neoadjuvant anti-PD-1 for oral cavity cancer. Profiled with immunoSEQ multiplex PCR; TCRdb holds only in-frame clones, not every one. The sample has about 68,000 clones, 70% to 90% seen once; the top ten hold less than 4%. Sequencing was performed on PBMCs, taken after nivolumab (anti-PD-1) treatment. The receptor source for this set is a person aged 40 to 85 with oral cavity squamous cell carcinoma. The CDR3 runs from the conserved cysteine through the conserved F or W. The order of the fields is V gene, D gene, CDR3 protein. D genes are given only for firm matches.

TRBV7-3 NA CASSFGVTDTQYF
TRBV6-5 NA CASRTGTPNEKLFF
TRBV29-1 NA CSVDTRVYNEQFF
TRBV28 NA CASNQGTYNEQFF
TRBV10-3 NA CAISESASFGTQYF
TRBV10-3 TRBD1 CAISEQQGLNEKLFF
TRBV7-6 TRBD1 CASSLGQGETQYF
TRBV19 NA CASSSGAGMETQYF
TRBV10-3 NA CAISGGQDLYEQYF
TRBV11-2 TRBD1 CASSQQGGTEAFF
TRBV19 TRBD2 CASSITSAVAKNIQYF
TRBV7-6 NA CASSLARAANTGELFF
TRBV15 NA CATSTPRGIGETQYF
TRBV11-3 TRBD2 CASSRGLAGGHEQFF
TRBV2 NA CASSQRRDTPGPRGYTF
TRBV27 NA CASSFYGGGNTEAFF
TRBV19 NA CASSPGSLNNEQFF
TRBV11-3 NA CASSFLANTEAFF
TRBV5-4 NA CASSRLSAGELFF
TRBV28 NA CASSLLTNGYTF
TRBV28 TRBD2 CATGLAGGAYEQYF
TRBV18 NA CATSPREAPNEKLFF
TRBV7-2 TRBD1 CASSLVLVQGAGGYTF
TRBV5-6 NA CASSLGPSPGELFF
TRBV19 TRBD2 CASKKREDIQETQYF
TRBV2 TRBD1 CASSEKTIQGQYGYTF
TRBV5-1 TRBD2 CASSLDLAGDTQYF
TRBV28 NA CASSWDSGANVLTF
TRBV4-1 NA CASSQDARAGSSNLYGYTF